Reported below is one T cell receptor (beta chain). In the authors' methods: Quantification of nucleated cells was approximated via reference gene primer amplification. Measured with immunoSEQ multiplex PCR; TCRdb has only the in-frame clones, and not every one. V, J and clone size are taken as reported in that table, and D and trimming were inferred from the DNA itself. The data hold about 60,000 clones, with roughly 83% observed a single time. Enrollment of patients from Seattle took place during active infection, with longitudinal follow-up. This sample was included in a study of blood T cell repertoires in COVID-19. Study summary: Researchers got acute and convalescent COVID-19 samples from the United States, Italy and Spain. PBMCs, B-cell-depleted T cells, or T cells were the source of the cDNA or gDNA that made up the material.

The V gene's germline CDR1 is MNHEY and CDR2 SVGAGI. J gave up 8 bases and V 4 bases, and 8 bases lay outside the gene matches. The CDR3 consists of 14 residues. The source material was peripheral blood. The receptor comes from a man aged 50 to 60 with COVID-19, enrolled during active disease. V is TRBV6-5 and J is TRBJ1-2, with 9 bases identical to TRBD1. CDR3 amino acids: CASSFAQGAGGYTF. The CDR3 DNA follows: TGTGCCAGCAGTTTTGCACAGGGGGCTGGAGGCTACACCTTC.